One sample yielded the 20 T cell receptor beta chains listed below, sequenced in a study of cytomegalovirus exposure and HLA in healthy donors. The PCR had 60 Vbeta and 13 Jbeta primers. Clones were sequenced by immunoSEQ multiplex PCR, and TCRdb holds only the in-frame ones, with some missing. The data hold 150,000 to 200,000 clones, with around three quarters observed a single time. Sequencing was done on a sample of PBMCs. The receptors stem from a woman in her 50s in good health and CMV-seronegative.

The rearrangement uses TRBV29-1 and TRBJ2-7, with 11 positions matching TRBD1. After removal of 6 bases from V and 5 bases from J, the junction contained 9 bases not matched to a gene. Per germline, CDR1 SQVTM and CDR2 ANQGSEA. The CDR3 sequence is 14 residues long. Here the CDR3 reads CSVVGQGASNEQYF. The CDR3 nucleotides read TGCAGCGTCGTAGGACAGGGGGCGAGCAACGAGCAGTACTTC.

The chain couples TRBV28 to TRBJ2-5; TRBD1 aligns across 7 bases. V was pared by 5 bases and J by 3 bases, with 15 bases of the junction left unmatched. This CDR3 is 17 amino acids long. Germline V gene sequence: CDR1 MDHEN, CDR2 SYDVKM. In DNA, the CDR3 is TGTGCCAGCAGTGAGCTGGACAGGAGAAAACGAGAAGAGACCCAGTACTTC. Its translation: CASSELDRRKREETQYF.

The chain uses TRBV9 and TRBJ1-3; D unresolved. V was shortened by 0 bases and J by 0 bases, with 13 bases between the two germline ends. In germline, CDR1 is SGDLS, CDR2 YYNGEE. The CDR3 totals 17 residues. The CDR3 here is CASSVAGGRNSGNTIYF. The CDR3 DNA reads as TGTGCCAGCAGCGTAGCCGGAGGCAGGAACTCTGGAAACACCATATATTTT.

This clone was picked up a small number of times. Additional DNA sequences in this sample encode the identical CDR3. The chain joins TRBV7-9 to TRBJ1-5; TRBD1 is a possible D gene (6 bases). The CDR3 contains 13 residues. Germline V gene sequence: CDR1 SEHNR, CDR2 FQNEAQ (reference sequence). V was clipped by 5 bases and J by 4 bases, with 9 bases between them. The CDR3 nucleotides read TGTGCCAGCAGCCCCGGACAGAATCAGCCCCAGCATTTT. It encodes CASSPGQNQPQHF.

This chain joins TRBV2 and TRBJ1-2; D is possibly TRBD1 (5 bases). This CDR3 region has 12 residues. Per germline, CDR1 SNHLY and CDR2 FYNNEI. Trimming took 6 bases from V and 8 from J, leaving 13 bases between them. The CDR3: CASRAPGQGYTF. CDR3 coding DNA: TGTGCCAGCAGGGCGCCAGGGCAAGGCTACACCTTC.

V gene TRBV6-6 combines with J gene TRBJ2-7; possibly TRBD1 for D (6 bases). The germline CDR1 and CDR2 sequences are MNHNY and SVGAGI (reference sequence). Deletions cut 7 bases from V and 6 bases from J, with 25 bases between. The CDR3 is made up of 16 amino acids. This CDR3 is CASTGSGQQPPPEQYF. In DNA, the CDR3 is TGTGCCAGCACGGGGAGCGGACAGCAACCGCCTCCCGAGCAGTACTTC.

The table lists this clone with a few counts. This chain uses TRBV7-9 with TRBJ1-4; D is ambiguous. Germline CDR1 and CDR2: SEHNR and FQNEAQ (reference sequence). CDR3 length: 14 residues. Trimming removed 2 bases at V and 13 bases at J, with 17 bases between. The DNA of the CDR3 is TGTGCCAGCAGCTTACAGGCAGGTCCGGCCCCACTGTTTTTT. Translated: CASSLQAGPAPLFF.

The rearrangement links TRBV18 to TRBJ1-2, with 9 bases identical to TRBD1. Per germline, CDR1 KGHSH and CDR2 LQKENI. The CDR3 loop spans 13 amino acids. V gave up 6 bases and J gave up 4 bases; unmatched junction bases: 3. Here the CDR3 DNA reads TGTGCCAGCTCCCCGGGACAGGGCTATGGCTACACCTTC. Translation gives CASSPGQGYGYTF.

The rearrangement uses TRBV19 and TRBJ1-1, with 7 bases that match TRBD1. Germline CDR1 is LNHDA and CDR2 is SQIVND (reference sequence). This CDR3 region has 15 residues. V shed 5 bases, J shed 2 bases, and the junction held 8 bases outside the gene matches. The CDR3 sequence is CASSGATGQNTEAFF. Here the CDR3 DNA reads TGTGCCAGTAGTGGAGCGACAGGGCAAAACACTGAAGCTTTCTTT.

The chain is built from TRBV18 and TRBJ1-4, with D possibly being TRBD1 (5 bases). In germline, CDR1 is KGHSH, CDR2 LQKENI. The ends were cut back, 1 base at V and 4 bases at J, with 7 bases in the middle. This CDR3 has 14 amino acids. The chain's CDR3 is CASSPHQGNEKLFF. In DNA form, the CDR3 reads TGTGCCAGCTCACCACACCAGGGTAATGAAAAACTGTTTTTT.

V and J are TRBV5-8 and TRBJ1-1; tentatively, D is TRBD1 (6 bases). V dropped 4 bases and J dropped 6 bases, with 28 bases sitting between them. CDR1 is SGHTS, CDR2 YDEGEE, per germline. The CDR3 consists of 18 residues. This chain's CDR3 is CASSTPGHRVERTPEAFF. In DNA, the CDR3 is TGTGCCAGCAGCACCCCCGGGCACAGGGTCGAGAGAACCCCTGAAGCTTTCTTT.

The chain couples TRBV10-3 to TRBJ2-1; TRBD2 matches at 11 bases. Germline assignment: CDR1 ENHRY and CDR2 SYGVKD. V was clipped by 6 bases and J by 5 bases; unmatched bases: 6. The CDR3 extends over 15 amino acids. As DNA, the CDR3 is TGTGCCATCAGGGAACTAGCGGGGGCAAACAATGAGCAGTTCTTC. Translation gives CAIRELAGANNEQFF.

This clone has more than one count but fewer than ten. The V gene is TRBV6-5, the J gene TRBJ2-7, with TRBD2 matching over 8 bases. Trimming at V came to 6 bases and at J to 4 bases, leaving 8 bases not matched to a gene. CDR1 MNHEY and CDR2 SVGAGI come from the germline V gene. This CDR3 region has 14 residues. CDR3 DNA: TGTGCCAGCAGATCCGGGGGGGGAGGATACGAGCAGTACTTC. Its protein product is CASRSGGGGYEQYF.

V gene TRBV9 combines with J gene TRBJ2-5, with 8 bases matching TRBD1. V trimming: 1 base; J trimming: 4 bases; junction bases outside the gene matches: 9. CDR1 is SGDLS, CDR2 YYNGEE, per germline. The CDR3 loop spans 16 amino acids. In DNA, the CDR3 is TGTGCCAGCAGCGTAAGTCAGCAGCAGGGGGCAGAGACCCAGTACTTC. This sequence encodes CASSVSQQQGAETQYF.

In this sample, this clone turned up once. Other nucleotide sequences in the sample specify the same CDR3. The chain is built from TRBV28 and TRBJ1-2; 8 nucleotides align to TRBD1. The CDR3 loop spans 17 amino acids. CDR1 and CDR2 from the germline V gene are MDHEN and SYDVKM. Trimming at V came to 5 bases and at J to 1 base, leaving 12 bases not matched to a gene. DNA for the CDR3: TGTGCCAGCAGTACACCCAGGCAGGGGGCGAGTAACTATGGCTACACCTTC. It encodes CASSTPRQGASNYGYTF.

This clone was picked up a small number of times. The J gene is TRBJ1-5, the V gene TRBV19; TRBD1 aligns across 8 bases. This CDR3 has 15 amino acids. CDR1 LNHDA and CDR2 SQIVND come from the germline V gene (reference sequence). The junction had 5 bases not matched to a gene; V was cut back by 7 bases and J by 0 bases. The DNA of the CDR3 is TGTGCCAGTAAGGACAGGGCTAATAGCAATCAGCCCCAGCATTTT. Amino acids: CASKDRANSNQPQHF. The variable domain in full, completed from reference TRBV19 and TRBJ1-5, reads DGGITQSPKYLFRKEGQNVTLSCEQNLNHDAMYWYRQDPGQGLRLIYYSQIVNDFQKGDIAEGYSVSREKKESFPLTVTSAQKNPTAFYLCASKDRANSNQPQHFGDGTRLSIL.

The chain employs TRBV29-1 and TRBJ2-3, with D uncertain. V was shortened by 3 bases and J by 3 bases, with 10 bases between the two germline ends. Germline CDR1 is SQVTM and CDR2 is ANQGSEA. The CDR3 is 13 amino acids. The CDR3 DNA is TGCAGCGTTGATTCGGCGGCAACAGATACGCAGTATTTT. This encodes CSVDSAATDTQYF.

This chain uses TRBV7-9 with TRBJ2-7; a possible D gene is TRBD2 (5 bases). V lost 1 base and J lost 7, with 14 bases in between. The germline V gene has CDR1 SEHNR and CDR2 FQNEAQ (reference sequence). The CDR3 runs 14 residues. The CDR3 DNA is TGTGCCAGCAGCTTAGTAGCGAGGGTTCGGGAGCAGTACTTC. It is translated as CASSLVARVREQYF. Filled out from reference TRBV7-9 and TRBJ2-7, the complete variable domain reads DTGVSQNPRHKITKRGQNVTFRCDPISEHNRLYWYRQTLGQGPEFLTYFQNEAQLEKSRLLSDRFSAERPKGSFSTLEIQRTEQGDSAMYLCASSLVARVREQYFGPGTRLTVT.

V and J are TRBV11-2 and TRBJ2-3, with 7 nucleotides matching TRBD2. Germline loops: CDR1 SGHAT, CDR2 FQNNGV. V shed 5 bases, J shed 0 bases, and the junction held 5 bases outside the gene matches. This CDR3 has 15 amino acids. The CDR3: CASSPWTSSTDTQYF. The CDR3 DNA reads TGTGCCAGCAGCCCATGGACTAGTAGCACAGATACGCAGTATTTT.

The chain has TRBV28 and TRBJ2-1; D ambiguous. This CDR3 region has 13 residues. V was pared by 8 bases and J by 0 bases, with 8 bases between. The V gene's germline CDR1 is MDHEN and CDR2 SYDVKM. CDR3 sequence: CASGLYSYNEQFF. The DNA for the CDR3 is TGTGCCAGCGGGCTTTACTCCTACAATGAGCAGTTCTTC.